Here is one T cell receptor (beta chain) with its context. The length of the CDR3 is 14 residues. After removal of 1 base from V and 9 bases from J, the junction contained 7 bases not matched to a gene. In germline, CDR1 is SGHTS, CDR2 YDEGEE. In the original processing: Amplification with reference gene primers provided the estimates of nucleated cell counts. The data were produced by immunoSEQ multiplex PCR, yet TCRdb's version contains in-frame clones alone and is incomplete. The D gene and trimming were derived from the DNA, and the V and J assignments and clone size from that table. The repertoire includes some 150,000 clones, 70% to 90% of them detected once, and roughly 2.5% sits in the top ten. This specimen belongs to a study of blood T cell repertoires in COVID-19. Whole-study context: Sites across the United States, Italy and Spain contributed samples from acute and convalescent COVID-19. Sources were T cells, B-cell-depleted T cells, or PBMCs; the material itself was cDNA or gDNA.

Sequencing used peripheral blood. The chain employs TRBV5-8 and TRBJ2-1; 7 bases line up with TRBD1. The TCR comes from a human donor with acute or convalescent COVID-19. The donor label of this sample is uncertain. The CDR3 spells CASSLTGALGEQFF. The CDR3 nucleotides are TGTGCCAGCAGCTTGACAGGGGCCTTGGGTGAGCAGTTCTTC. Full variable domain (remainder filled in from reference TRBV5-8 and TRBJ2-1): EAGVTQSPTHLIKTRGQQATLRCSPISGHTSVYWYQQALGLGLQFLLWYDEGEERNRGNFPPRFSGRQFPNYSSELNVNALELEDSALYLCASSLTGALGEQFFGPGTRLTVL.